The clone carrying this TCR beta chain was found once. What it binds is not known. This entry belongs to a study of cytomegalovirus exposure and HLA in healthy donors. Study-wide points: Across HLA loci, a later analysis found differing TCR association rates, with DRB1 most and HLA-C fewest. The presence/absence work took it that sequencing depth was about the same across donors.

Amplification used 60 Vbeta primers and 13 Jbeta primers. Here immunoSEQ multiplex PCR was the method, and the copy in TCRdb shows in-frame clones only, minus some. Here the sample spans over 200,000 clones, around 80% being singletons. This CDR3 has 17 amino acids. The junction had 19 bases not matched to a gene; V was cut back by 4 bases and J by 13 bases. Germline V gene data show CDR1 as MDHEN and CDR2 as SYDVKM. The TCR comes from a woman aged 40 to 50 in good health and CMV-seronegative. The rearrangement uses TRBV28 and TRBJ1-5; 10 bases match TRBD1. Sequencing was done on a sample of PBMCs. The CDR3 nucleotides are TGTGCCAGCAGTTCGCCCTTTCCGGGACAGGGGACCTCGCGGCAGCATTTT. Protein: CASSSPFPGQGTSRQHF.